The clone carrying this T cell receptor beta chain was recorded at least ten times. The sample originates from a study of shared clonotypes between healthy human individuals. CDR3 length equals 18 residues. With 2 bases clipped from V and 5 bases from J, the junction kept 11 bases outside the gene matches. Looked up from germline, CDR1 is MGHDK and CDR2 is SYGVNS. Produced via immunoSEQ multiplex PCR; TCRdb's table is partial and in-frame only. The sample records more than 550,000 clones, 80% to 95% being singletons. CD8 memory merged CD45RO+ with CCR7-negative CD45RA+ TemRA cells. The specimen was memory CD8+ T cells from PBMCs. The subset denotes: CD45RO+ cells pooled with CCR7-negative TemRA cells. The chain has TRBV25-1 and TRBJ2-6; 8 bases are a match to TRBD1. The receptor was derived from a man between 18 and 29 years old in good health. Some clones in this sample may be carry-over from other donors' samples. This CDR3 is CASSEQDRVLGWANVLTF. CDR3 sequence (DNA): TGTGCCAGCAGTGAACAGGACAGGGTGCTCGGCTGGGCCAACGTCCTGACTTTC.